These T cell receptor beta chains were read from a single sample in a study of T-cell reconstitution after alpha-beta-depleted transplantation in children. TCRdb re-analysed the PCR reads in MiXCR, keeping a single row per CDR3 protein. The sample lists about 90,000 distinct CDR3 sequences, roughly 16% occurring once. The sequencing used PBMCs, mostly from graft donor cells, collected 180 days after TCRalphabeta/CD19-depleted stem cell transplant. Receptor source: a male patient aged 2 to 10 who had a stem cell transplant for acute lymphoblastic leukemia, so the T cells may come from the graft donor. The CDR3 runs from the conserved cysteine through the conserved F or W. The D gene is left open where the match is weak. The size entry is marked missing in some rows and otherwise reads once, few, many or a size class.

d_call j_call cdr3_length v_call clone_size cdr3_nt cdr3_aa
TRBD2 TRBJ2-3 16 TRBV14 NA TGTGCCAGCAGCCAGGATACTGGACTAGCGGGGACTGCGCAGTATTTT CASSQDTGLAGTAQYF
NA TRBJ2-5 14 TRBV20-1 NA TGCAGTGCCCCCCAGGGGGGACCCCAAGAGACCCAGTACTTC CSAPQGGPQETQYF
TRBD1 TRBJ2-7 17 TRBV5-1 few TGCGCCAGCAGCTTGGTCGGGACAGCCCAAGTTCCCTACGAGCAGTACTTC CASSLVGTAQVPYEQYF
TRBD2 TRBJ2-7 16 TRBV5-1 NA TGCGCCAGCAGCTTGGGACTAGCGGGGGTTACCTACGAGCAGTACTTC CASSLGLAGVTYEQYF
TRBD2 TRBJ2-2 18 TRBV5-1 few TGCGCCAGCACAGAGACTCTAGCGGGGGCCTTGAACACCGGGGAGCTGTTTTTT CASTETLAGALNTGELFF
NA TRBJ2-7 12 TRBV29-1 many TGCAGCGTTGAAGATCCTACGTCCGAGCAGTACTTC CSVEDPTSEQYF
TRBD1 TRBJ1-2 14 TRBV6-2/TRBV6-3 NA TGTGCCAGCAGTTCGGGACAGGGGTACTATGGCTACAACTTC CASSSGQGYYGYNF
NA TRBJ1-2 12 TRBV25-1 NA TGTGCCAGCAGTGAATTACTGGAAGGCTACACCTTC CASSELLEGYTF
NA TRBJ2-1 15 TRBV27 NA TGTGCCAGCAGTTTAGAGTCAGGAGGGTACAATGAGCAGTTCTTC CASSLESGGYNEQFF
NA TRBJ2-3 17 TRBV11-2 NA TGTGCCAGCAGCTTAGAAGTGGCTAGCGCTAGCACAGATACGCAGTATTTT CASSLEVASASTDTQYF
NA TRBJ2-5 12 TRBV7-2 many TGTGCCAGCAGCTTCTCAAAAGAGACCCAGTACTTC CASSFSKETQYF
NA TRBJ2-7 14 TRBV18 NA TGTGCCAGCTCACCAGCCGGGTACTCCTACGAGCAGTACTTC CASSPAGYSYEQYF
TRBD1 TRBJ1-3 18 TRBV6-1 NA TGTGCCAGCAGTCTTTTATCAGGGGGCCCTAGCTCTGGAAACACCATATATTTT CASSLLSGGPSSGNTIYF
NA TRBJ2-1 12 TRBV9 NA TGTGCCAGCAGCCCAACCATACGTGAGCAGTTCTTC CASSPTIREQFF
TRBD1 TRBJ2-2 15 TRBV12-3/TRBV12-4 few TGTGCCAGCAGGAGCAGGGGGCGCTTTACCGGGGAGCTGTTTTTT CASRSRGRFTGELFF
TRBD1 TRBJ2-2 16 TRBV11-2 NA TGTGCCAGCAGCTCCCGGGACAGGGACTCTGTTGGGGAGCTGTTTTTT CASSSRDRDSVGELFF
TRBD2 TRBJ2-5 16 TRBV5-1 NA TGCGCCAGCAGCCGCATAGCGGGGGGCCGCCAAGAGACCCAGTACTTC CASSRIAGGRQETQYF